This T cell receptor (beta chain) appears in the sequencing data of a study of T cells in Graves' hyperthyroidism and ophthalmopathy. Points from the study as a whole: The model foresaw ophthalmopathy a median about 6.1 months prior to onset.

Across 18 months, stable Graves' hyperthyroidism was marked by no progression to ophthalmopathy. Hyperthyroidism in the patients, aged 18 to 65, was newly diagnosed and under 2 months in duration. This clonotype showed up many times. What it binds is unknown. RNA transcripts were the template for amplifying TCR beta CDR3 regions. Initially, a first-round RT-PCR of the TCR CDR3 employed the HTBI primer set. TCRdb recomputed calls from the multiplex PCR reads with MiXCR, one row per CDR3 protein. The sample has around 580,000 distinct CDR3 sequences; roughly 46% are singletons. The source material was peripheral blood or thyroid tissue (not recorded which). This receptor was taken from a woman in her late teens or twenties with Graves' hyperthyroidism.

The CDR3 DNA is TGTGCCAGCAGTCCACCGACAGGGTATTCACCCCTCCACTTT. The encoded protein is CASSPPTGYSPLHF. The chain is built from TRBV6-2 or TRBV6-3 and TRBJ1-6, with TRBD1 matching 7 bases. Germline CDR1 reads MNHEY; CDR2 reads SVGEGT. The CDR3 spans 14 residues. J gave up 8 bases and V 5 bases, and 6 bases lay outside the gene matches.